This T cell receptor (beta chain) was observed in a study of T cells in Graves' hyperthyroidism and ophthalmopathy. The CDR3 has 12 residues. CDR1 is GTSNPN and CDR2 is SVGIG in the germline V gene (reference sequence). V was cut by 0 bases and J by 13 bases, with 15 bases left in between. Authors of the study amplified TCR beta CDR3 regions from RNA transcripts. A first-round RT-PCR of the TCR CDR3 used the HTBI primer set. TCRdb passed the multiplex PCR reads through MiXCR, listing each CDR3 protein once. Seen here are a few hundred thousand distinct CDR3 sequences, roughly 25% observed once, and the top ten hold 70% to 75%.

Sequenced sample: blood. The clonotype comes from a man aged 45-60 years with Graves' hyperthyroidism. The chain combines TRBV30 with TRBJ2-5, with D possibly matching TRBD2 (7 bases). The CDR3 protein is CAWSVGGVPPYF. The CDR3 region has the DNA TGTGCCTGGAGTGTAGGGGGGGTGCCCCCGTACTTC.